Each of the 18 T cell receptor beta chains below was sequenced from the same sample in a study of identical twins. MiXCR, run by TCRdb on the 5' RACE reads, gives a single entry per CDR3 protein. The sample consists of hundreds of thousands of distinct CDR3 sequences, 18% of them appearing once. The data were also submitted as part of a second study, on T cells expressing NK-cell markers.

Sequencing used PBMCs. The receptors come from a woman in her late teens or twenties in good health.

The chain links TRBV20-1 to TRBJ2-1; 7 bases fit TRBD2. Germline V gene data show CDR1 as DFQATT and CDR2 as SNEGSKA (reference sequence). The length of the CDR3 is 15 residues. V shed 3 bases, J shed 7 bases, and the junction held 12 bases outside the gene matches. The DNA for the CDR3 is TGCAGTGCTAGTTCCAGGGAGGGATCTATTAATGAGCAGTTCTTC. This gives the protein CSASSREGSINEQFF.

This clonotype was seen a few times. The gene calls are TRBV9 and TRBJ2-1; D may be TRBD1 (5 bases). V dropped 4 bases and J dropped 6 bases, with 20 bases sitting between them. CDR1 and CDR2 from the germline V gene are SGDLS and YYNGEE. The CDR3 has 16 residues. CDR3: CASSQSRGRGFNEQFF. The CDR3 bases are TGTGCCAGCAGCCAATCAAGGGGAAGGGGATTCAATGAGCAGTTCTTC. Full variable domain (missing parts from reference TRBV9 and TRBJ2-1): DSGVTQTPKHLITATGQRVTLRCSPRSGDLSVYWYQQSLDQGLQFLIQYYNGEERAKGNILERFSAQQFPDLHSELNLSSLELGDSALYFCASSQSRGRGFNEQFFGPGTRLTVL.

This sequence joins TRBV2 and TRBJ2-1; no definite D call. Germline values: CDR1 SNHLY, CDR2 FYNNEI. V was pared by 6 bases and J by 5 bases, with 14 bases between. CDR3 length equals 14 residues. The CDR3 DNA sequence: TGTGCCAGCAGCCGACTTCCCCGGCACAATGAGCAGTTCTTC. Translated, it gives CASSRLPRHNEQFF.

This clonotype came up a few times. The CDR3 sequence is CASSLGRELGYTF. CDR3 nucleotide sequence: TGTGCCAGCAGCTTAGGCAGGGAACTTGGCTACACCTTC. The chain uses TRBV7-2 and TRBJ1-2; possibly TRBD1 for D (5 bases). CDR1 and CDR2 (germline): SGHTA, FQGNSA. The CDR3 is 13 residues long. Deletions cut 1 base from V and 7 bases from J, with 10 bases between.

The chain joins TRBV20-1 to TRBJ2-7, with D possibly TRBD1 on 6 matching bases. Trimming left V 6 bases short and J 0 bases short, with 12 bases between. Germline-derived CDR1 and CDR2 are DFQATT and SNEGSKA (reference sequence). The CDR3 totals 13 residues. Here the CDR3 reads CSATDRSSYEQYF. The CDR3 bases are TGCAGTGCAACCGACAGGAGCTCCTACGAGCAGTACTTC.

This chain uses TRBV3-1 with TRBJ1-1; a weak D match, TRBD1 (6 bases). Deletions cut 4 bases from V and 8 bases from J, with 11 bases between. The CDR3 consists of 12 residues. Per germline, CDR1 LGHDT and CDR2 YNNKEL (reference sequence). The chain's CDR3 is CASSLGTIEAFF. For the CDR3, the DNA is TGTGCCAGCAGCCTAGGGACAATCGAAGCTTTCTTT.

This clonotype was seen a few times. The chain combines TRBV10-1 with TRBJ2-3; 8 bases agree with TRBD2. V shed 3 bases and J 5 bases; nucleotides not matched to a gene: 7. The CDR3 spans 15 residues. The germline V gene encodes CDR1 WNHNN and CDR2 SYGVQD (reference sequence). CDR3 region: CASSESGRGEDTQYF. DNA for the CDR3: TGCGCCAGCAGTGAAAGCGGGAGAGGGGAAGATACGCAGTATTTT.

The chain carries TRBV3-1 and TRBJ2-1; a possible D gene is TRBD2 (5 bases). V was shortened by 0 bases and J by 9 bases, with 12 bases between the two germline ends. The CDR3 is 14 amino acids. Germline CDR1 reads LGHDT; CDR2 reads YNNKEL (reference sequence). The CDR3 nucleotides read TGTGCCAGCAGCCAAGAAATCGTGGGGAGTGAGCAGTTCTTC. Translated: CASSQEIVGSEQFF.

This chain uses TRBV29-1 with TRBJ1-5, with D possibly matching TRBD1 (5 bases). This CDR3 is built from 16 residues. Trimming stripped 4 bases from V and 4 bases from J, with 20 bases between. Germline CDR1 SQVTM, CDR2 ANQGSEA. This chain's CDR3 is CSVGDPWTEGNQPQHF. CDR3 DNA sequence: TGCAGCGTTGGAGATCCTTGGACGGAGGGGAATCAGCCCCAGCATTTT.

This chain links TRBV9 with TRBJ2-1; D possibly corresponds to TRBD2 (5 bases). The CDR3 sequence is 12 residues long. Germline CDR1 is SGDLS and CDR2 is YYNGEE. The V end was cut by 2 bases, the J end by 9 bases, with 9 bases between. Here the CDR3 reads CASSVMGSEQFF. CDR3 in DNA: TGTGCCAGCAGCGTTATGGGGAGTGAGCAGTTCTTC.

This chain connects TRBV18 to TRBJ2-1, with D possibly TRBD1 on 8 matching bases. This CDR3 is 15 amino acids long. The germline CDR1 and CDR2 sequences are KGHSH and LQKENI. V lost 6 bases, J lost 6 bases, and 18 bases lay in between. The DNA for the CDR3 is TGTGCCAGCTCCCAGGACAGGGAGGGGGTCAATGAGCAGTTCTTC. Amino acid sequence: CASSQDREGVNEQFF.

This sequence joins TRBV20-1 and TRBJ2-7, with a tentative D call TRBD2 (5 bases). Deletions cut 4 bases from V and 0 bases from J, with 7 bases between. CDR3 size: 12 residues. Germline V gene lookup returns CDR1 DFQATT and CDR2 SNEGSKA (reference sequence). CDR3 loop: CSANGDSYEQYF. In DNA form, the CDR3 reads TGCAGTGCTAACGGGGACTCCTACGAGCAGTACTTC.

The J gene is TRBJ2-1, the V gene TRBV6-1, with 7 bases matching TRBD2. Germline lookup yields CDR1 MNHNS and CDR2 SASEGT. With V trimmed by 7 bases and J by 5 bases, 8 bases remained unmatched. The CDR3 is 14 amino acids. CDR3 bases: TGTGCCAGCACCCTTTGGGGAGGGAACAATGAGCAGTTCTTC. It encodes CASTLWGGNNEQFF.

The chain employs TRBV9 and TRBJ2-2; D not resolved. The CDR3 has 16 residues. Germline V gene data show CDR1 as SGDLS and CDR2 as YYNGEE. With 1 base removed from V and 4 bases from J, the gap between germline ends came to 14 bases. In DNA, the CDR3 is TGTGCCAGCAGCGTATTCGGGCTAGGGCCCACCGGGGAGCTGTTTTTT. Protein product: CASSVFGLGPTGELFF.

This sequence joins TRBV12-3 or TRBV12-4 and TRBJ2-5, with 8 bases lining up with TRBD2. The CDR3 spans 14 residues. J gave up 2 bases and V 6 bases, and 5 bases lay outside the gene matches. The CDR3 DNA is TGTGCCAGCAGAACATCGGGGGGGCAAGAGACCCAGTACTTC. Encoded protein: CASRTSGGQETQYF.

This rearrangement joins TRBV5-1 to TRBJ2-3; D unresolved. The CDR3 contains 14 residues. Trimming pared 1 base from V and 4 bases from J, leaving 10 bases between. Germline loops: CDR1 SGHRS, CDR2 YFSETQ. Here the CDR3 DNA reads TGCGCCAGCAGCTTGAGTGGTTTATCAGATACGCAGTATTTT. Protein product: CASSLSGLSDTQYF.

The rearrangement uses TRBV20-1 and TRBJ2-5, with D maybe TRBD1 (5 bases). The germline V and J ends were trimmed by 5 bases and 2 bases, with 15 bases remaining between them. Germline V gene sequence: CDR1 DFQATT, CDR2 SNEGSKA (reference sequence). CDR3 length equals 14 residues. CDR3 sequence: CSALTVLRQETQYF. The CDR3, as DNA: TGCAGTGCTTTGACAGTTTTACGACAAGAGACCCAGTACTTC.

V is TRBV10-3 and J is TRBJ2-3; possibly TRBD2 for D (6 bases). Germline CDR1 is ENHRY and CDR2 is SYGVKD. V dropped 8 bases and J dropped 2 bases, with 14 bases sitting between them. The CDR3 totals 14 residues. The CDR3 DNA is TGTGCCATCCAGGCCGGAGGGTTCACAGATACGCAGTATTTT. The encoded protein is CAIQAGGFTDTQYF.